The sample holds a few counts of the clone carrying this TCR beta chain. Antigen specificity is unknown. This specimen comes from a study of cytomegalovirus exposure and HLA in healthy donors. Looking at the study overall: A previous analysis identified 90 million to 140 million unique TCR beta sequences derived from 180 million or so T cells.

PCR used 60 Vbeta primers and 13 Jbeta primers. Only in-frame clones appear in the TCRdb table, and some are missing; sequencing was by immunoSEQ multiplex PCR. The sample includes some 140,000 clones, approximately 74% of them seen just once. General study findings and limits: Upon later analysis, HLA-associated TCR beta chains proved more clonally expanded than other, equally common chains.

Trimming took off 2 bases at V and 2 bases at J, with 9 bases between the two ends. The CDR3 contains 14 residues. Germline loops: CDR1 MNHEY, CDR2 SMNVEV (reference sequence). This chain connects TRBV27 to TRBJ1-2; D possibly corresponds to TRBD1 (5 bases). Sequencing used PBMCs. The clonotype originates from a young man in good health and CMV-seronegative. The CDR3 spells CASSLGGANYGYTF. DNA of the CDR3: TGTGCCAGCAGTTTAGGAGGGGCCAACTATGGCTACACCTTC.